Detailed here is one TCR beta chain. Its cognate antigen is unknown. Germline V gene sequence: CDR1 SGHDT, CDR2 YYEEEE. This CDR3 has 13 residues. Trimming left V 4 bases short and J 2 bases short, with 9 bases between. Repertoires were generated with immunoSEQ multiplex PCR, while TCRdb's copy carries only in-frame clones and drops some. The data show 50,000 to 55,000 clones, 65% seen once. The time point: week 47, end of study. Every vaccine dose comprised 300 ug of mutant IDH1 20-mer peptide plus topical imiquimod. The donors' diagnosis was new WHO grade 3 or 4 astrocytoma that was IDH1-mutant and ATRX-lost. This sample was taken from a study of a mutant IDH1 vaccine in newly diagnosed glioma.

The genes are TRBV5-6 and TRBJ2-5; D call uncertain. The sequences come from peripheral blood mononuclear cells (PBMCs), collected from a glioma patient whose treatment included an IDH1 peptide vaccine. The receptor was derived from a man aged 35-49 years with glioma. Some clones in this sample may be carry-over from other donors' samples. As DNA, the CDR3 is TGTGCCAGCAGCCATGAACCTCAAGAGACCCAGTACTTC. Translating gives CASSHEPQETQYF.